Detailed here is one T cell receptor (beta chain). The target antigen is unknown. The sample belongs to a study of cytotoxic CD8 clonotypes in ibrutinib-treated CLL. TCRdb keeps only in-frame clones here, not all; method: immunoSEQ multiplex PCR. The repertoire holds 160,000 or so clones, with over 65% as singletons. Study observations and caveats: Clonality went up at the time of ibrutinib response, stayed stable in sustained remission, and later dropped back toward its baseline level at progression.

Germline values: CDR1 MDHEN, CDR2 SYDVKM. CDR3 length: 12 amino acids. The V segment lost 11 bases and the J segment 1 base; nucleotides outside the gene matches: 3. This chain links TRBV28 with TRBJ1-1, with TRBD1 matching 8 bases. The receptor comes from a human donor with chronic lymphocytic leukemia. The material sequenced was PBMCs, taken after 12 months of ibrutinib treatment. CDR3 residues: CAGQGSNTEAFF. CDR3 bases: TGTGCCGGACAGGGATCGAACACTGAAGCTTTCTTT.